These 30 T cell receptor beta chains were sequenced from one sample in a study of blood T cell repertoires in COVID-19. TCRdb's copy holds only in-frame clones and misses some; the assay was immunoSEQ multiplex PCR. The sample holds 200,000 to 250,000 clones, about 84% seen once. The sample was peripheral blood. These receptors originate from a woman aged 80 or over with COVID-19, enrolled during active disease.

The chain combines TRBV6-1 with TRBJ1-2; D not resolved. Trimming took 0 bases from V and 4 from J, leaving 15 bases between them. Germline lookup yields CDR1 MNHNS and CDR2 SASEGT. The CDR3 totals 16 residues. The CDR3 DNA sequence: TGTGCCAGCAGTGAAGCCAGGCGGGGTCGCCCCTATGGCTACACCTTC. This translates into CASSEARRGRPYGYTF.

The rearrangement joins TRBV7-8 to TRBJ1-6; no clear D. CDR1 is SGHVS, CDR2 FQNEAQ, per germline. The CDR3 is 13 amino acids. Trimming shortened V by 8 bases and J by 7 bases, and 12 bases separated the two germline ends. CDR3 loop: CASSTGGNSPLHF. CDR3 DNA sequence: TGTGCCAGCTCCACCGGAGGGAATTCACCCCTCCACTTT.

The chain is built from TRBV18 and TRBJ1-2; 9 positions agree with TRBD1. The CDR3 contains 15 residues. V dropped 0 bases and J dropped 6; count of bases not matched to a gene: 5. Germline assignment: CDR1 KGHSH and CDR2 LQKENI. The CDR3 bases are TGTGCCAGCTCACCACCCCGGGACAGGGTCCATGGCTACACCTTC. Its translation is CASSPPRDRVHGYTF.

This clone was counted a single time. Here the CDR3 DNA reads TGTGCCAGTAGTACCCTCAGCGCTAGCAATCAGCCCCAGCATTTT. As protein: CASSTLSASNQPQHF. V is TRBV19 and J is TRBJ1-5; D gene ambiguous. The CDR3 totals 15 residues. Germline V lookup: CDR1 LNHDA, CDR2 SQIVND (reference sequence). The V end was cut by 4 bases, the J end by 0 bases, with 10 bases between.

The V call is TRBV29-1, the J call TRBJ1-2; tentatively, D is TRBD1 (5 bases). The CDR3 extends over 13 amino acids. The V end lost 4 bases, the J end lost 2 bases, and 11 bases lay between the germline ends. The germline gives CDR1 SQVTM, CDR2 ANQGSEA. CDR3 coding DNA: TGCAGCGTTGTTTCTGACAGCAACTATGGCTACACCTTC. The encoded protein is CSVVSDSNYGYTF.

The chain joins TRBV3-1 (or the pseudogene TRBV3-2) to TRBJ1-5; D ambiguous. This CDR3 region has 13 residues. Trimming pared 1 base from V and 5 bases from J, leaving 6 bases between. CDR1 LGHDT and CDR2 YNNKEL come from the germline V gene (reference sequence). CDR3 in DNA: TGTGCCAGCAGCCAAGCACAGTATCAGCCCCAGCATTTT. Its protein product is CASSQAQYQPQHF.

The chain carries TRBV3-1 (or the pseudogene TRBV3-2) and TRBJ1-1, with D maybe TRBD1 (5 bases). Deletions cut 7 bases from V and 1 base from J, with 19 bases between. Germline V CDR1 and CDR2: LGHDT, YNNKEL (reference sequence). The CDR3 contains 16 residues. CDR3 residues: CASISDGGGPNTEAFF. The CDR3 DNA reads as TGTGCCAGCATAAGCGACGGGGGGGGACCGAACACTGAAGCTTTCTTT.

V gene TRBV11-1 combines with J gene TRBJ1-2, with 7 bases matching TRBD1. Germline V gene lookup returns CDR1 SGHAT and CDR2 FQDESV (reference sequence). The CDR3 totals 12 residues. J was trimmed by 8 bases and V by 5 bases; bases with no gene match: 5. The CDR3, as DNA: TGTGCCAGCAGCCTTACAGGGGACGGCTACACCTTC. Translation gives CASSLTGDGYTF.

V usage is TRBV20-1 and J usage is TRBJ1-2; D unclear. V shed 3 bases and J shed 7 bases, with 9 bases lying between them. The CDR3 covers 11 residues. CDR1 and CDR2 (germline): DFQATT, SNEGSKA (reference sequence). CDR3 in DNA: TGCAGTGCTAGGTCGGGAGCTGGCTACACCTTC. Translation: CSARSGAGYTF.

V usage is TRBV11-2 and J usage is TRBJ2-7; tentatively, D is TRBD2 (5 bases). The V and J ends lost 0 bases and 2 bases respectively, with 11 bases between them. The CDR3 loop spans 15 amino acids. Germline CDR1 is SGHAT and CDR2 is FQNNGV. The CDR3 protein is CASSLDMLAAYEQYF. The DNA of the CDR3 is TGTGCCAGCAGCTTAGATATGCTAGCTGCCTACGAGCAGTACTTC.

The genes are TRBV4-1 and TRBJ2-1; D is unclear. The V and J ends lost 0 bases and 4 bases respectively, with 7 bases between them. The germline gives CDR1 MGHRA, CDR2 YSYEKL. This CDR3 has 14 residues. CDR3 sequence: CASSQDFQYNEQFF. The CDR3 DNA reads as TGCGCCAGCAGCCAAGATTTTCAGTACAATGAGCAGTTCTTC.

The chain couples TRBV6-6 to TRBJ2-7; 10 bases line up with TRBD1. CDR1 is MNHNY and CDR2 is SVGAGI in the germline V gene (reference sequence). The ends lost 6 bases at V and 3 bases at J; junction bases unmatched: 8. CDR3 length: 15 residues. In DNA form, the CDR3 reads TGTGCCAGCAGAGATCCGGGACAGGGGAGCTACGAGCAGTACTTC. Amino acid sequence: CASRDPGQGSYEQYF.

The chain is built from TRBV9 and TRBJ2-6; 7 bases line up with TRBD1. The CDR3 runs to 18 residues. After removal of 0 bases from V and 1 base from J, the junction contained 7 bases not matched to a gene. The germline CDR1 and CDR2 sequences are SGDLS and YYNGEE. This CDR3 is CASSVASGGRSGANVLTF. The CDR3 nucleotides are TGTGCCAGCAGCGTAGCGTCAGGGGGAAGATCTGGGGCCAACGTCCTGACTTTC.

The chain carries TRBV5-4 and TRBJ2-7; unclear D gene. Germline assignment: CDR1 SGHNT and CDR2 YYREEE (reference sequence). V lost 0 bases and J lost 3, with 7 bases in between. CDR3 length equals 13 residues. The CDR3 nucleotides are TGTGCCAGCAGCTTGGAGAGAGGCTACGAGCAGTACTTC. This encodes CASSLERGYEQYF.

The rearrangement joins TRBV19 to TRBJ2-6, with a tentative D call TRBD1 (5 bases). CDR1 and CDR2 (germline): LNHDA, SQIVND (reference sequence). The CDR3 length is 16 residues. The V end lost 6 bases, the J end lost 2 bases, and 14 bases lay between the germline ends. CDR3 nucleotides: TGTGCCAGTAGGATCAGACAGATAACTGGGGCCAACGTCCTGACTTTC. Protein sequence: CASRIRQITGANVLTF.

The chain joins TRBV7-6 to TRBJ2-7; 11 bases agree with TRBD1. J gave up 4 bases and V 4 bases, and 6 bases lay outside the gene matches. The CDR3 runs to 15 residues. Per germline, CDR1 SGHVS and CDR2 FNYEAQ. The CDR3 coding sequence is TGTGCCAGCAGCTCATCCCGGGACAGGGGGTACGAGCAGTACTTC. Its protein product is CASSSSRDRGYEQYF.

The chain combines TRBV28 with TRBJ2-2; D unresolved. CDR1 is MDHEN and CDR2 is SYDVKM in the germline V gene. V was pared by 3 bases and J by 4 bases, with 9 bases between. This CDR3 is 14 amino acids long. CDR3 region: CASSLLRSTGELFF. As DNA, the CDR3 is TGTGCCAGCAGTTTGTTGCGAAGCACCGGGGAGCTGTTTTTT.

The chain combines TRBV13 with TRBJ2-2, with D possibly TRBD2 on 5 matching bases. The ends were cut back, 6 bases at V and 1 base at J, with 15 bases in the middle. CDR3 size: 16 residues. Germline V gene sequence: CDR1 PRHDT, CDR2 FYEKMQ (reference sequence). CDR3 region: CASRPLGDGNTGELFF. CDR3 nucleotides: TGTGCCAGCAGGCCCCTCGGGGATGGGAACACCGGGGAGCTGTTTTTT. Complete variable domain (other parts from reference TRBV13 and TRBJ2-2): AAGVIQSPRHLIKEKRETATLKCYPIPRHDTVYWYQQGPGQDPQFLISFYEKMQSDKGSIPDRFSAQQFSDYHSELNMSSLELGDSALYFCASRPLGDGNTGELFFGEGSRLTVL.

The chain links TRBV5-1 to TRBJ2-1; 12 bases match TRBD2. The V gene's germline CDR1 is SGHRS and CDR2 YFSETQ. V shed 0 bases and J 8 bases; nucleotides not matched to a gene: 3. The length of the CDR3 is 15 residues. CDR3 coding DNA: TGCGCCAGCAGCTTGGAACTAGCGGGAGGATATGAGCAGTTCTTC. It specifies CASSLELAGGYEQFF.

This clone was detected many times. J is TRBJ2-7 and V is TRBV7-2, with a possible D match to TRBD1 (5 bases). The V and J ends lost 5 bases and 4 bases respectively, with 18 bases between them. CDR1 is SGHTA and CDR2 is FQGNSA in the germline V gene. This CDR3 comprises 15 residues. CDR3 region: CASSHQSREGYEQYF. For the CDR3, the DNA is TGTGCCAGCAGCCATCAAAGCAGGGAAGGGTACGAGCAGTACTTC.

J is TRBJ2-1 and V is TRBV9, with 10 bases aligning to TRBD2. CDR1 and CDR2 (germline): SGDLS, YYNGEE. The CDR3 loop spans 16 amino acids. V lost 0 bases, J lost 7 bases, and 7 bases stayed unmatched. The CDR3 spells CASSVGPSGRFNEQFF. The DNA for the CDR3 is TGTGCCAGCAGCGTAGGACCTAGCGGGAGATTTAATGAGCAGTTCTTC.

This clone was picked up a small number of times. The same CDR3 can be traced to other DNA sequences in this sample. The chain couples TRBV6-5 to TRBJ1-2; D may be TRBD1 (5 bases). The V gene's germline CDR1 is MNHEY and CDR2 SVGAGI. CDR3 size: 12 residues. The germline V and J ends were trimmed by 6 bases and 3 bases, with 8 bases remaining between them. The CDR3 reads CASRGQDYGYTF. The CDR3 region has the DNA TGTGCCAGCAGAGGACAAGACTATGGCTACACCTTC.

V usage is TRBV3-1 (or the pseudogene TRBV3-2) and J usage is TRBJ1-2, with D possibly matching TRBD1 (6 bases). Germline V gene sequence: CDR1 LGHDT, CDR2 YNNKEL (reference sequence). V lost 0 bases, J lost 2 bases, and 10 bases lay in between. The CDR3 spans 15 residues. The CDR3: CASSQEQGGNYGYTF. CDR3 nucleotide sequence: TGTGCCAGCAGCCAAGAACAGGGCGGAAACTATGGCTACACCTTC.

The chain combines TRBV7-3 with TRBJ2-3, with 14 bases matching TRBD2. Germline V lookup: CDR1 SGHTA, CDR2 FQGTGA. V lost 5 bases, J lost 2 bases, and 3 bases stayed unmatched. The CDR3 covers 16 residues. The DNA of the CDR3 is TGTGCCAGCAGCCCGGGACTAGCGGGGGTCACAGATACGCAGTATTTT. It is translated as CASSPGLAGVTDTQYF.

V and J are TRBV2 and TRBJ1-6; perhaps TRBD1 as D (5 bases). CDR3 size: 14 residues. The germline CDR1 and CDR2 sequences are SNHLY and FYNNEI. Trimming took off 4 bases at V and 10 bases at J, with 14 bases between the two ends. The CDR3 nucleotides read TGTGCCAGCAGTGGAAGCCAGGGCACGTCACCCCTCCACTTT. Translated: CASSGSQGTSPLHF.

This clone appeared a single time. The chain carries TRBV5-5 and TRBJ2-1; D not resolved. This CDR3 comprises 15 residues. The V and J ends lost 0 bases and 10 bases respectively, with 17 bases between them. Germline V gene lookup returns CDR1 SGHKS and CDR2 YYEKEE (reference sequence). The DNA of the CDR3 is TGTGCCAGCAGCTTGGCCGGTAATACTAATGCGGAGCAGTTCTTC. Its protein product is CASSLAGNTNAEQFF.

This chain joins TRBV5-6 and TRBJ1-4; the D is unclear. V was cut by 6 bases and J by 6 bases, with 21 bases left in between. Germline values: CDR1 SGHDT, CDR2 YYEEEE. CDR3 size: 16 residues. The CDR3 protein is CASNRDRGLGDEKLFF. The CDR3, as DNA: TGTGCCAGCAACCGCGACCGAGGCCTAGGAGATGAAAAACTGTTTTTT.

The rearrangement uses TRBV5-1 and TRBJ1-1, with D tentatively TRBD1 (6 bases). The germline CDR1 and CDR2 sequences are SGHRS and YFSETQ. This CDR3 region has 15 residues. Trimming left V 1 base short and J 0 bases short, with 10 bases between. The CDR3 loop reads CASSLWAGVNTEAFF. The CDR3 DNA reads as TGCGCCAGCAGCTTGTGGGCAGGGGTGAACACTGAAGCTTTCTTT.

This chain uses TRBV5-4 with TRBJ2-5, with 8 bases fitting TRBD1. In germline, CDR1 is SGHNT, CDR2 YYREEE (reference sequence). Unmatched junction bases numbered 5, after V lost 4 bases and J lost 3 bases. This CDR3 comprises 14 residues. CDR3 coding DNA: TGTGCCAGCAGCCGACAGGGGAAGGAAGAGACCCAGTACTTC. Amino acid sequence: CASSRQGKEETQYF.

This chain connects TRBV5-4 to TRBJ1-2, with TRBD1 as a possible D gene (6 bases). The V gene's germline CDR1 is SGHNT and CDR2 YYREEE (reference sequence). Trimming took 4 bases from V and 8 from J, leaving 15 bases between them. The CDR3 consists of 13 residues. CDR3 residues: CASSLQGFGGYTF. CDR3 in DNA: TGTGCCAGCAGCCTACAGGGTTTTGGGGGCTACACCTTC.